The clone carrying this T cell receptor (beta chain) was counted only a few times. The antigen remains unidentified. Combining a sample-barcoded 5' primer with a J-beta primer mix, a second PCR ran for about 7 to 12 cycles. One entry per CDR3 protein results from TCRdb running MiXCR on the 5' RACE reads. Seen here are more than 550,000 distinct CDR3 sequences, about 20% observed once, and the top ten hold about 22%. The CDR3 is 15 residues long. V shed 8 bases, J shed 2 bases, and the junction held 7 bases outside the gene matches. Each individual donor underwent a draw of ten milliliters of peripheral blood. Total RNA, at least 5 micrograms per sample, came from PBMCs. This record belongs to a study of blood T cells in healthy people across ages. Study findings and constraints: Among T cells, TCR beta diversity per million cells dropped roughly linearly as age rose.

The rearrangement links TRBV12-3 or TRBV12-4 to TRBJ2-2, with TRBD2 identical over 8 bases. This clonotype originated in a man in his 70s in good health. What was sequenced was blood. The CDR3 DNA reads TGTGCCAGCTCCCCAGCGGGGGTTAACACCGGGGAGCTGTTTTTT. It yields the protein CASSPAGVNTGELFF.